This T cell receptor (beta chain) was obtained from a study of technical replicates of blood from a handful of donors. From germline, CDR1 is SGHVS and CDR2 FQNEAQ. The CDR3 has 14 amino acids. After removal of 1 base from V and 6 bases from J, the junction contained 5 bases not matched to a gene. Generated by immunoSEQ multiplex PCR, the TCRdb table keeps only in-frame clones and is missing some. The table has roughly 80,000 clones, roughly 94% seen once. This clone was observed a handful of times. J is TRBJ2-5 and V is TRBV7-8, with 7 bases lining up with TRBD2. The sample consisted of T cells isolated from PBMCs. This receptor was identified in a human donor in good health. The CDR3 coding sequence is TGTGCCAGCAGCTTAGGAGGGAGGGATCAGACCCAGTACTTC. It encodes CASSLGGRDQTQYF. The full variable domain, its missing parts supplied by reference TRBV7-8 and TRBJ2-5, is GAGVSQSPRYKVAKRGQDVALRCDPISGHVSLFWYQQALGQGPEFLTYFQNEAQLDKSGLPSDRFFAERPEGSVSTLKIQRTQQEDSAVYLCASSLGGRDQTQYFGPGTRLLVL.